The 20 T cell receptor beta chains presented below share a single source sample, sequenced in a study of CD8+ T cells in alopecia areata. Investigators isolated RNA and reverse transcribed it into cDNA to act as the sequencing template. Clones were sequenced by immunoSEQ multiplex PCR, and TCRdb holds only the in-frame ones, with some missing. The sample includes about 110,000 clones, 59% seen only once; the top ten take around 20%. Sample: CD8+ T cells sorted from blood. Receptor source: a human donor in good health.

The rearrangement joins TRBV12-5 to TRBJ1-1; D gene ambiguous. Germline V gives CDR1 LGHNT, CDR2 FRNRAP. The CDR3 is 12 amino acids. Trimming took 1 base from V and 3 from J, leaving 3 bases between them. CDR3 nucleotides: TGTGCTAGTGGTTTGGAGTACACTGAAGCTTTCTTT. Its protein is CASGLEYTEAFF. The variable domain in full, completed from reference TRBV12-5 and TRBJ1-1, reads DARVTQTPRHKVTEMGQEVTMRCQPILGHNTVFWYRQTMMQGLELLAYFRNRAPLDDSGMPKDRFSAEMPDATLATLKIQPSEPRDSAVYFCASGLEYTEAFFGQGTRLTVV.

This sequence joins TRBV7-6 and TRBJ2-7, with D possibly matching TRBD2 (6 bases). Trimming cost V 1 base and J 6 bases, with 16 bases left between them. CDR1 and CDR2 from the germline V gene are SGHVS and FNYEAQ. The CDR3 is made up of 15 amino acids. CDR3 in amino acids: CASSLGRGFAAEQYF. CDR3 nucleotides: TGTGCCAGCAGCTTAGGGAGGGGTTTTGCTGCCGAGCAGTACTTC.

The gene calls are TRBV10-3 and TRBJ2-7, with D maybe TRBD2 (6 bases). This CDR3 contains 13 residues. Trimming took off 6 bases at V and 2 bases at J, with 11 bases between the two ends. The germline V gene has CDR1 ENHRY and CDR2 SYGVKD. The CDR3 reads CAISRGTTYEQYF. The CDR3 bases are TGTGCCATCAGCCGCGGGACCACCTACGAGCAGTACTTC.

A single count supports this clone. The gene calls are TRBV27 and TRBJ1-1; tentatively, D is TRBD1 (5 bases). Between the trimmed V and J ends, which lost 6 bases and 3 bases, there was a span of 8 bases. Germline CDR1 MNHEY, CDR2 SMNVEV (reference sequence). CDR3 size: 12 residues. In nucleotides, the CDR3 is TGTGCCAGCAGGACAGAGGACACTGAAGCTTTCTTT. Its translation is CASRTEDTEAFF.

This sequence joins TRBV14 and TRBJ2-6, with D unclear. Germline CDR1 and CDR2: SGHDN and FVKESK. The V gene lost 3 bases and the J gene lost 4 bases, with 4 bases spanning the gap. The CDR3 spans 13 residues. The CDR3 sequence is CASSHGGANVLTF. CDR3 in DNA: TGTGCCAGCAGCCATGGAGGGGCCAACGTCCTGACTTTC.

This chain joins TRBV15 and TRBJ2-5, with a tentative D call TRBD2 (6 bases). V shed 0 bases and J shed 3 bases, with 17 bases lying between them. Germline loops: CDR1 LNHNV, CDR2 YYDKDF (reference sequence). This CDR3 has 17 residues. The CDR3: CATSRDMVTGEEETQYF. Here the CDR3 DNA reads TGTGCCACCAGCAGAGATATGGTAACGGGGGAAGAAGAGACCCAGTACTTC. Combining the CDR3 with reference TRBV15 and TRBJ2-5 gives the whole variable domain DAMVIQNPRYQVTQFGKPVTLSCSQTLNHNVMYWYQQKSSQAPKLLFHYYDKDFNNEADTPDNFQSRRPNTSFCFLDIRSPGLGDTAMYLCATSRDMVTGEEETQYFGPGTRLLVL.

The V call is TRBV5-6, the J call TRBJ1-2; tentatively, D is TRBD1 (5 bases). The CDR3 is 15 residues long. V was clipped by 3 bases and J by 0 bases, with 12 bases between them. The germline V gene encodes CDR1 SGHDT and CDR2 YYEEEE. DNA of the CDR3: TGTGCCAGCAGCTGGGGGACGTACGCTAACTATGGCTACACCTTC. Translated, it gives CASSWGTYANYGYTF.

There are a few counts of this clone. The CDR3 DNA follows: TGTGCCAGTAGTCCCTCCGGGACAGGGTCCTACGAGCAGTACTTC. This codes for CASSPSGTGSYEQYF. V is TRBV19 and J is TRBJ2-7; 9 nucleotides agree with TRBD1. The V gene's germline CDR1 is LNHDA and CDR2 SQIVND (reference sequence). Trimming at V came to 5 bases and at J to 1 base, leaving 6 bases not matched to a gene. The CDR3 has 15 amino acids.

The chain employs TRBV14 and TRBJ2-1; D is possibly TRBD1 (5 bases). This CDR3 region has 14 residues. With 6 bases removed from V and 5 bases from J, the gap between germline ends came to 14 bases. Germline loops: CDR1 SGHDN, CDR2 FVKESK. CDR3 protein: CASSRAGMNNEQFF. The CDR3 DNA follows: TGTGCCAGCAGTAGGGCAGGGATGAACAATGAGCAGTTCTTC.

The chain links TRBV7-2 to TRBJ2-4; weak D call: TRBD1 (6 bases). CDR3 length equals 16 residues. Between the trimmed V and J ends, which lost 4 bases and 7 bases, there was a span of 20 bases. From germline, CDR1 is SGHTA and CDR2 FQGNSA. In DNA form, the CDR3 reads TGTGCCAGCAGCTCGAAGGTGGGGGCCTCTTGGAACATTCAGTACTTC. Encoded protein: CASSSKVGASWNIQYF.

The V gene is TRBV4-2, the J gene TRBJ2-5; no clear D gene. V lost 4 bases and J 2 bases, leaving 14 bases between the germline ends. This CDR3 spans 15 amino acids. CDR1 and CDR2 from the germline V gene are LGHNA and YNFKEQ. This CDR3 is CASSRRNTLQETQYF. In DNA form, the CDR3 reads TGTGCCAGCAGCCGCCGAAACACATTACAAGAGACCCAGTACTTC.

The genes are TRBV5-1 and TRBJ1-2; the match to TRBD1 covers 7 bases. V lost 3 bases and J lost 13; bases outside the gene matches: 12. CDR3 length equals 13 residues. Germline V gene data show CDR1 as SGHRS and CDR2 as YFSETQ. The CDR3 nucleotides are TGCGCCAGCAGCTCGATTCCAGTTGGGACAGCCACCTTC. This encodes CASSSIPVGTATF.

The V gene is TRBV4-1, the J gene TRBJ1-2; TRBD1 matches 9 bases. Germline trimming cut 6 bases from V and 4 bases from J; bases unmatched to any gene: 6. The CDR3 length is 14 residues. The V gene's germline CDR1 is MGHRA and CDR2 YSYEKL. CDR3: CASRGQGSLYGYTF. The CDR3 DNA is TGCGCCAGCAGGGGACAGGGCAGCCTCTATGGCTACACCTTC.

The gene calls are TRBV29-1 and TRBJ2-7; TRBD1 matches 8 bases. CDR1 and CDR2 (germline): SQVTM, ANQGSEA. The CDR3 spans 13 residues. J was trimmed by 2 bases and V by 4 bases; bases with no gene match: 4. For the CDR3, the DNA is TGCAGCGTTGCATCGGGACAGGCCTACGAGCAGTACTTC. It codes for CSVASGQAYEQYF.

The chain recombines TRBV4-3 with TRBJ2-1; 13 bases are a match to TRBD2. This CDR3 region has 17 residues. Trimming removed 0 bases from V and 5 bases from J; junction bases left unmatched: 4. The germline CDR1 and CDR2 sequences are LGHNA and YSLEER. The CDR3, as DNA: TGCGCCAGCAGCCAAGATTTCGGACTAGCGGGGGACAATGAGCAGTTCTTC. Translated: CASSQDFGLAGDNEQFF.

This clone was counted once. The rearrangement uses TRBV25-1 and TRBJ1-5, with D unclear. The germline V gene encodes CDR1 MGHDK and CDR2 SYGVNS. The CDR3 totals 14 residues. With 2 bases removed from V and 0 bases from J, the gap between germline ends came to 5 bases. CDR3 in amino acids: CASSEGDSNQPQHF. The CDR3 DNA is TGTGCCAGCAGTGAAGGGGATAGCAATCAGCCCCAGCATTTT.

To note about this clone: This same CDR3 is encoded by further DNA sequences in the sample. The rearrangement uses TRBV4-2 and TRBJ2-3; 12 bases fit TRBD2. This CDR3 is built from 16 residues. Unmatched junction bases numbered 10, after V lost 6 bases and J lost 6 bases. CDR1 is LGHNA and CDR2 is YNFKEQ in the germline V gene. CDR3 in amino acids: CASSRRTSGESDTQYF. The CDR3 coding sequence is TGTGCCAGCAGTCGGCGGACTAGCGGGGAGTCTGATACGCAGTATTTT.

V is TRBV15 and J is TRBJ2-5; 13 nucleotides match TRBD2. The J call may be wrong; the DNA end is better matched by TRBJ2-7. The CDR3 is 16 amino acids. Germline values: CDR1 LNHNV, CDR2 YYDKDF (reference sequence). CDR3 in DNA: TGTGCCACCAGCAGAGGGACTAGCGGGGGCCCCTACGAGCAGTACTTC. The encoded protein is CATSRGTSGGPYEQYF.

This clone was counted once. CDR3 in DNA: TGTGCCAGCAGCTTAGCCCCCGACGGCTATGGCTACACCTTC. It translates to CASSLAPDGYGYTF. The chain uses TRBV7-9 and TRBJ1-2; D unresolved. V dropped 0 bases and J dropped 4 bases, with 9 bases sitting between them. CDR3 length: 14 residues. The germline gives CDR1 SEHNR, CDR2 FQNEAQ (reference sequence).

The chain uses TRBV7-8 and TRBJ2-7; a possible D gene is TRBD2 (6 bases). The CDR3 is made up of 15 amino acids. Germline V CDR1 and CDR2: SGHVS, FQNEAQ. V lost 1 base to trimming and J lost 5 bases, with 15 bases between them. CDR3 DNA sequence: TGTGCCAGCAGCTTAGTTGCGGGAAAGAGGCACGAGCAGTACTTC. This encodes CASSLVAGKRHEQYF.